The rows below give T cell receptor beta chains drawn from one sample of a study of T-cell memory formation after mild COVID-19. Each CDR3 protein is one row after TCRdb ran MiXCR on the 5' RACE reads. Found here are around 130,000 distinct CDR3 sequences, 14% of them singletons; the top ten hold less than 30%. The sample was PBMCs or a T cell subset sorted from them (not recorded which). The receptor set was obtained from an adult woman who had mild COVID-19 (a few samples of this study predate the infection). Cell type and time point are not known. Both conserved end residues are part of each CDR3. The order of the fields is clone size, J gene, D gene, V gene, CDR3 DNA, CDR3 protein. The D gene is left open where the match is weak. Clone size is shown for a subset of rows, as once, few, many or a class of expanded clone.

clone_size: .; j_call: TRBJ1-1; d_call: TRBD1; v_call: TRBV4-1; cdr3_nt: TGCGCCAGCAGCCAAGGGGGACAGGGGACCACTGAAGCTTTCTTT; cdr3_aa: CASSQGGQGTTEAFF
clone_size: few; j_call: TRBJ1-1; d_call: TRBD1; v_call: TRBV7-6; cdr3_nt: TGTGCCAGCAGCCCCCTTTCACCGGGACAGGACCCCGCTGAAGCTTTCTTT; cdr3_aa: CASSPLSPGQDPAEAFF
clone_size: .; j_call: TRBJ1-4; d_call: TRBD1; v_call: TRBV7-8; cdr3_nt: TGTGCCAGCAGCGCGCAGGGGGACAGATATAATGAAAAACTGTTTTTT; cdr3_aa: CASSAQGDRYNEKLFF
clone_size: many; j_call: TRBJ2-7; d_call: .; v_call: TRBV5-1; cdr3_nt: TGCGCCAGCAGCCTGACCGGGGGCGAGCAGTACTTC; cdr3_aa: CASSLTGGEQYF
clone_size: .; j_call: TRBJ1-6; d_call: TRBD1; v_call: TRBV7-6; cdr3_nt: TGTGCCAGCAGCTTAGTGGGGGACAGGGGTGGGTCACCCCTCCACTTT; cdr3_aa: CASSLVGDRGGSPLHF
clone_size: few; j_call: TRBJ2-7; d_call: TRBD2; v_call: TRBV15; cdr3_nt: TGTGCCACCAGCAGAGGACTGGGGACTAGCGTTATCTACGAGCAGTACTTC; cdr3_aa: CATSRGLGTSVIYEQYF
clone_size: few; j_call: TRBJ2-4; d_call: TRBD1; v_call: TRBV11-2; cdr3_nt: TGTGCCAGCAGTGGACAGGGGGCGCGAGACGACCCCAAAAACATTCAGTACTTC; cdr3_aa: CASSGQGARDDPKNIQYF
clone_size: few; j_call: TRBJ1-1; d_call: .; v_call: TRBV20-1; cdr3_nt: TGCAGTGCTAGAGACCTAGACAGCCGGAACACTGAAGCTTTCTTT; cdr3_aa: CSARDLDSRNTEAFF
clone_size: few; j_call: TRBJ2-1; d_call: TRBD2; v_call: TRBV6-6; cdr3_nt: TGTGTGACTAGCGGGGGGGCCGGGGAGCAGTTCTTC; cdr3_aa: CVTSGGAGEQFF
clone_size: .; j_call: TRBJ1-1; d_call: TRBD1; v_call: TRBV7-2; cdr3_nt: TGTGCCAGCAGCTCGGACAGGGCCCTCATGAACACTGAAGCTTTCTTT; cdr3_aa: CASSSDRALMNTEAFF
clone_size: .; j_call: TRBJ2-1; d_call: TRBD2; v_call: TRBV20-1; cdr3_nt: TGCAGTGCGCCCAGCGGGAGGCTATACAATGAGCAGTTCTTC; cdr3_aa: CSAPSGRLYNEQFF
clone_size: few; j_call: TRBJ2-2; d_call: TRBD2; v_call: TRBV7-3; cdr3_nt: TGTGCCAGCAGCCCGGGACTAGCGGGGGCCACCGGGGAGCTGTTTTTT; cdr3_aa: CASSPGLAGATGELFF
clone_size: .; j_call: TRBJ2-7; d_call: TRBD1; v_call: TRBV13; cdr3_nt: TGTGCCAGCAGCTATCGTGGACAGGGGGTCGCCTACGAGCAGTACTTC; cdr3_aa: CASSYRGQGVAYEQYF
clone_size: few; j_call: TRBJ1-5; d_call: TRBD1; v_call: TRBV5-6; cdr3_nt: TGTGCCAGCAGCTCCACCAAGACAGGGAGGTTTCAGCCCCAGCATTTT; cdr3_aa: CASSSTKTGRFQPQHF
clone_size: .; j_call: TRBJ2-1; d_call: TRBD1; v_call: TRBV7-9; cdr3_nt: TGTGCCAGCAGCCCCCCTAGTGTGGGACAGACGCTTGAGCAGTTCTTC; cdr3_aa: CASSPPSVGQTLEQFF
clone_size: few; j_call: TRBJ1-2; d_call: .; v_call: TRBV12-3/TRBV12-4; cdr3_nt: TGTGCCAGCAGGAACATCCTTGAGGCTGATGGCTACACCTTC; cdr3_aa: CASRNILEADGYTF
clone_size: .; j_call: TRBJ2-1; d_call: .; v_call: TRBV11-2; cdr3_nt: TGTGCCAGCAGCTTATGGCCCGGGGGACCCTCCTACAATGAGCAGTTCTTC; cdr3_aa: CASSLWPGGPSYNEQFF
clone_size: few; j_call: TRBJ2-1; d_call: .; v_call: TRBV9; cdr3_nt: TGTGCCAGCAGCGTAGAGGACGTAGCCCTGAGCTCCTACAATGAGCAGTTCTTC; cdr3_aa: CASSVEDVALSSYNEQFF
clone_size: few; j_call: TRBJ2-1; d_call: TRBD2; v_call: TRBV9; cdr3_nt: TGTGCCAGCAGCGAAGCGGGGGGGCAGGAGTTCTTC; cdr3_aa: CASSEAGGQEFF
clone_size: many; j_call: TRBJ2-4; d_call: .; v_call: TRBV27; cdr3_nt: TGTGCCAGCGCGCCAGGGCCCGCGCCTGTTCCAGATCAGTACTTC; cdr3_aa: CASAPGPAPVPDQYF
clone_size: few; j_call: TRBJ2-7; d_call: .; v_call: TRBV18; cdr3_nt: TGTGCCAGCTCACCACCGGCGTACCTCGAGCAGTACTTC; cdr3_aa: CASSPPAYLEQYF
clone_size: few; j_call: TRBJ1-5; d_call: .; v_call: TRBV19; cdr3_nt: TGTGCCAGTAGTATTTTAAAGAATAGCAATCAGCCCCAGCATTTT; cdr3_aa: CASSILKNSNQPQHF
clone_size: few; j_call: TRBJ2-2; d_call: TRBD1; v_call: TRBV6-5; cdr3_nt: TGTGCCAGCAGTTACGAGGCAGGGGGCGGCCTTCGGGAGCTGTTTTTT; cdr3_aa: CASSYEAGGGLRELFF
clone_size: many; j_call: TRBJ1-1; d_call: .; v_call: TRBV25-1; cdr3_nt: TGTGCCAGCAGTGACGCCCCGGACACTGAAGCTTTCTTT; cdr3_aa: CASSDAPDTEAFF
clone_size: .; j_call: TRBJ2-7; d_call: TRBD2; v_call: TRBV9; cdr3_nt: TGTGCCAGCAGCGCCGGGGGACTAGCCTACGAGCAGTACTTC; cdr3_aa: CASSAGGLAYEQYF
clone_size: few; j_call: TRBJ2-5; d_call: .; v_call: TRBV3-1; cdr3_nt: TGTGCCAGCAGCCAAGCAAGCGAGCCCCAGTACTTC; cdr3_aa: CASSQASEPQYF
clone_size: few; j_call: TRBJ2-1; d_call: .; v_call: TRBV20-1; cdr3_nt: TGCAGTGTGGCGCTCTACAATGAGCAGTTCTTC; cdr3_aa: CSVALYNEQFF
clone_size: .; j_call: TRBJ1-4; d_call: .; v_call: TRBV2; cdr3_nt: TGTGCCAGCAGTAGAACCAACGATCTCGAAAAACTGTTTTTT; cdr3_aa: CASSRTNDLEKLFF
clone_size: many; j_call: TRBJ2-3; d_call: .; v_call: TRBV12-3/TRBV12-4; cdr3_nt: TGTGCCAGCAGGGCGGGAAGGGACAGAACTAGCGGACCTCACACAGATACGCAGTATTTT; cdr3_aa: CASRAGRDRTSGPHTDTQYF
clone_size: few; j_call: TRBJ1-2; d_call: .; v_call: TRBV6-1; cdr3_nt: TGTGCCAGCATTAATCCCCTCTATGGCTACACCTTC; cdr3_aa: CASINPLYGYTF
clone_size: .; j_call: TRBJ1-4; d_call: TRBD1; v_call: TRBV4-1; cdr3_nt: TGCGCCAGCAGCCTCGACAGGGGGTCAGCTAATGAAAAACTGTTTTTT; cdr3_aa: CASSLDRGSANEKLFF
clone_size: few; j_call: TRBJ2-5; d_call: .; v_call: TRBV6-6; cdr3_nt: TGTGCCAGCAGTTACTCGACAGGGAGGGCCGAGACCCAGTACTTC; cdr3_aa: CASSYSTGRAETQYF
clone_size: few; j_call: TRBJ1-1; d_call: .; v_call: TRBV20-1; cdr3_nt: TGCAGTGCTAGAAGGGAGTCGGGCACTGAAGCTTTCTTT; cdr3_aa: CSARRESGTEAFF
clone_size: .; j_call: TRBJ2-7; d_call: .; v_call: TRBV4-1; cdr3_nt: TGCGCCAGCAGCATAGCATCGGGATCAAGCTCCTACGAGCAGTACTTC; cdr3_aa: CASSIASGSSSYEQYF
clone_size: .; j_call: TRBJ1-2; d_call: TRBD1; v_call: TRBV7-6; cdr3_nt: TGTGCCAGCAGCTTAAGTACAGGGGACTATGGCTACACCTTC; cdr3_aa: CASSLSTGDYGYTF
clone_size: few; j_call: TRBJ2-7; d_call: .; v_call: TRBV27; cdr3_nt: TGTGCCAGCAGTTTCTTCGGACCCCCTGGGGAGCAGTACTTC; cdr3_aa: CASSFFGPPGEQYF